Each of the 8 T cell receptor beta chains below was sequenced from the same sample in a study of cytomegalovirus exposure and HLA in healthy donors. The PCR had 60 Vbeta and 13 Jbeta primers. Assay used: immunoSEQ multiplex PCR; TCRdb lists only in-frame clones, some missing. Counted here are roughly 110,000 clones, around 79% occurring once; the ten biggest clones make up approximately 3.7%. The sequencing input was PBMCs. The origin of the receptors is a man between 60 and 70 years old in good health and CMV-seronegative.

The sample holds a few counts of this clone. The J gene is TRBJ1-6, the V gene TRBV6-1; D remains ambiguous. The germline CDR1 and CDR2 sequences are MNHNS and SASEGT. The CDR3 length is 14 residues. V was shortened by 5 bases and J by 5 bases, with 10 bases between the two germline ends. CDR3 loop: CASSPSADNSPLHF. The CDR3 nucleotides are TGTGCCAGCAGTCCCAGTGCGGATAATTCACCCCTCCACTTT.

This rearrangement joins TRBV18 to TRBJ2-1; D may be TRBD1 (5 bases). CDR3 size: 15 residues. Germline CDR1 KGHSH, CDR2 LQKENI. With 2 bases removed from V and 8 bases from J, the gap between germline ends came to 16 bases. The CDR3 sequence is CASSPSPSTVHEQFF. In nucleotides, the CDR3 is TGTGCCAGCTCACCATCCCCGTCGACAGTCCATGAGCAGTTCTTC.

This sequence joins TRBV29-1 and TRBJ2-5; 7 positions match TRBD2. The CDR3 sequence is 12 residues long. Germline V gene sequence: CDR1 SQVTM, CDR2 ANQGSEA. The V gene end was trimmed by 4 bases and the J gene end by 1 base; junction bases not matched to a gene: 0. The CDR3 DNA sequence: TGCAGCGTTGTAGCGGGCCAAGAGACCCAGTACTTC. Its protein is CSVVAGQETQYF.

This chain joins TRBV28 and TRBJ1-1; D might be TRBD1 (6 bases). The CDR3 loop spans 14 amino acids. Per the germline V gene, CDR1 is MDHEN and CDR2 is SYDVKM. Between the trimmed V and J ends, which lost 3 bases and 5 bases, there was a span of 13 bases. CDR3 nucleotide sequence: TGTGCCAGCAGTTTCCGGGGGGCGAGAACTGAAGCTTTCTTT. Protein: CASSFRGARTEAFF.

CDR3: CATSRAYTEAFF. DNA for the CDR3: TGTGCCACCAGCAGAGCGTACACTGAAGCTTTCTTT. The chain uses TRBV15 and TRBJ1-1; D unresolved. Germline loops: CDR1 LNHNV, CDR2 YYDKDF (reference sequence). CDR3 size: 12 residues. The V end lost 1 base, the J end lost 3 bases, and 3 bases lay between the germline ends.

This chain connects TRBV11-2 to TRBJ1-3; no firm D call. V was shortened by 1 base and J by 0 bases, with 10 bases between the two germline ends. The CDR3 consists of 16 residues. The germline V gene encodes CDR1 SGHAT and CDR2 FQNNGV. The CDR3 protein is CASSLVGGSSGNTIYF. The CDR3, as DNA: TGTGCCAGCAGCTTAGTCGGCGGGAGCTCTGGAAACACCATATATTTT.

This chain connects TRBV7-2 to TRBJ2-5; weak D call: TRBD2 (6 bases). Trimming stripped 3 bases from V and 5 bases from J, with 19 bases between. The CDR3 runs 16 residues. The germline CDR1 and CDR2 sequences are SGHTA and FQGNSA. CDR3 amino acids: CASSFPTSGAPETQYF. The CDR3 DNA follows: TGTGCCAGCAGCTTCCCGACTAGTGGGGCCCCGGAGACCCAGTACTTC. The whole variable domain, filled in from reference TRBV7-2 and TRBJ2-5, reads GAGVSQSPSNKVTEKGKDVELRCDPISGHTALYWYRQSLGQGLEFLIYFQGNSAPDKSGLPSDRFSAERTGGSVSTLTIQRTQQEDSAVYLCASSFPTSGAPETQYFGPGTRLLVL.

This clone was recorded a few times. The chain couples TRBV6-1 to TRBJ1-5; 7 bases map to TRBD1. J lost 6 bases, V lost 0 bases, and 8 bases had no gene match. Germline V gene sequence: CDR1 MNHNS, CDR2 SASEGT. The CDR3 sequence is 16 residues long. The CDR3 region is CASSEAHRGAGQPQHF. The DNA of the CDR3 is TGTGCCAGCAGTGAAGCGCACAGGGGAGCGGGTCAGCCCCAGCATTTT.